The entry below gives a single TCR beta chain sequence along with its context. Its antigen is unknown. Per-base qualities were not stored, and no clone one base away is much larger. This sample was included in a study of blood T cell repertoires in COVID-19 (TCRdb year 2020). Context from the whole study: The collaborator samples originated in the United States, Italy and Spain and spanned the acute and convalescent phases of COVID-19. The material from the prospective study consisted of cDNA or gDNA derived from T cells, B-cell-depleted T cells, or PBMCs. The dataset comprised deeply sampled blood TCRbeta repertoires from subjects exposed to, actively infected with, or recovered from COVID-19. The repertoires were released in a freely available public database intended as a resource for research on the immune response to SARS-CoV-2. Samples were obtained from the ongoing ImmuneRACE study (first 160 participants) and from some 1,200 subjects provided by 6 global collaborators. A de-identified subject ID, COVID-19 status, age in years and sex were almost always included in the sample metadata. Where available, HLA class I and class II types were taken from metadata supplied by the sample provider and were not determined by assay-based typing.

TCRbeta CDR3 regions were amplified from genomic DNA using the immunoSEQ Assay, a bias-controlled multiplex PCR. Turning to the authors' computational methods: The number of nucleated cells in each sample was estimated from the amplification of reference gene primers within the assay. To quantify the absolute abundance of each unique TCRbeta CDR3 rearrangement, sequence reads were collapsed and filtered. For each sample, productive Simpson clonality was calculated as the square root of Simpson's diversity index across productive rearrangements. TCRdb provides this immuneACCESS table in a form limited to in-frame rearrangements. Some clones are lacking; in checked studies, under half of them reflect an unresolved V gene, and why the rest are absent is not known. V, J and clone size were drawn from that table, and D and trimming were deduced from the DNA. This sample gives about 110,000 clones in total; 88% of them show up just once. The top ten constitute about 3.5% of the sample.

Measured from the cysteine to the phenylalanine, the CDR3 is 13 residues long. The retained sequence is limited to the CDR3, 39 bases, with the frame set at the first base. The germline V gene (reference sequence) specifies LNHDA as CDR1 and SQIVND as CDR2. V sheds 7 bases and J sheds 0 bases, leaving 7 bases between their ends. What the work shows at the level of the full study, not this receptor alone: The amount of clinical and demographic metadata varied by source and participant and was provided uncurated.

Collaborating institutions collected whole blood in K2EDTA tubes following their own protocols. For TCRbeta analysis, collaborator samples were shipped as frozen whole blood, as isolated PBMCs, or as DNA extracted from either sample type. The sample consisted of peripheral blood. The V and J genes are TRBV19 and TRBJ1-5, with the D segment identity uncertain. This receptor was obtained from a woman between 50 and 59 years old with acute or convalescent COVID-19. The CDR3 amino acid sequence is: CASTRDSNQPQHF. The DNA reads as follows: TGTGCCAGTACTCGGGATAGCAATCAGCCCCAGCATTTT.